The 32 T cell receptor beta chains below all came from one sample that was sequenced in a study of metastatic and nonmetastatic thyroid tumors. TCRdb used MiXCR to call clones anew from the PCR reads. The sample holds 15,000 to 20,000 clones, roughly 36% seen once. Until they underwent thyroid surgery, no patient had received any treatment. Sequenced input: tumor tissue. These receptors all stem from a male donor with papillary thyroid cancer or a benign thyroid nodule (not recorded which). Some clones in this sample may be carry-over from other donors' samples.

The CDR3: CASSLAASYGNEQFF. The CDR3 DNA sequence: TGCGCCAGCAGCTTGGCGGCTAGCTATGGCAATGAGCAGTTCTTC. The V call is TRBV5-1, the J call TRBJ2-1; a weak D match, TRBD2 (5 bases). The CDR3 totals 15 residues. Germline V gives CDR1 SGHRS, CDR2 YFSETQ. The ends were cut back, 0 bases at V and 6 bases at J, with 13 bases in the middle.

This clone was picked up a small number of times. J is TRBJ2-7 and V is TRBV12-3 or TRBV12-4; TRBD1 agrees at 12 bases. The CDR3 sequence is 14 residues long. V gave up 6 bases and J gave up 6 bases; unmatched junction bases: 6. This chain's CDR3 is CASSPGQGAVEQYF. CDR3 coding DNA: TGTGCCAGCAGCCCGGGACAGGGGGCGGTCGAGCAGTACTTC.

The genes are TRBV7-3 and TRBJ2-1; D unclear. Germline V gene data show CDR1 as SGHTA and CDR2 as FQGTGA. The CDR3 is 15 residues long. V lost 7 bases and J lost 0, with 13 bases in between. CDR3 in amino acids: CASTLSPSSYNEQFF. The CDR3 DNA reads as TGTGCCAGCACCCTATCCCCAAGCTCCTACAATGAGCAGTTCTTC.

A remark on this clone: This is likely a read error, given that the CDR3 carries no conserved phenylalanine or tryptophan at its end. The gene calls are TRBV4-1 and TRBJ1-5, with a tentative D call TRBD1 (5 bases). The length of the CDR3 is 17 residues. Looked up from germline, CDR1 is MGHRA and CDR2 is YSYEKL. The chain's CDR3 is CACSQDGGRISYQPQHL. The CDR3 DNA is TGCGCCTGCAGCCAAGATGGGGGACGGATTAGCTATCAGCCCCAGCATTTG.

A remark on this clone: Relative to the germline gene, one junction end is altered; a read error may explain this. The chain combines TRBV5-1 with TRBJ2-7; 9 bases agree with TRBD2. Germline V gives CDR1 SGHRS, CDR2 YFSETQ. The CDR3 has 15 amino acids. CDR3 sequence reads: CASSLGASGMDEHDF. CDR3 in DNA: TGCGCCAGCAGCTTGGGTGCTAGCGGGATGGACGAGCACGACTTC. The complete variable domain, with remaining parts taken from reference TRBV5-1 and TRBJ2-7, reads KAGVTQTPRYLIKTRGQQVTLSCSPISGHRSVSWYQQTPGQGLQFLFEYFSETQRNKGNFPGRFSGRQFSNSRSEMNVSTLELGDSALYLCASSLGASGMDEHDFGPGTRLTVT.

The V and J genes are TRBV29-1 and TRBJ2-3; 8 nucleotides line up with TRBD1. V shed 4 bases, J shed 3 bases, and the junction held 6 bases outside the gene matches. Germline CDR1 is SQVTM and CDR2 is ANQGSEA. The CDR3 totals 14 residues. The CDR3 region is CSVAGRGRTDTQYF. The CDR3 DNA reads TGCAGCGTTGCTGGCAGGGGGCGTACAGATACGCAGTATTTT.

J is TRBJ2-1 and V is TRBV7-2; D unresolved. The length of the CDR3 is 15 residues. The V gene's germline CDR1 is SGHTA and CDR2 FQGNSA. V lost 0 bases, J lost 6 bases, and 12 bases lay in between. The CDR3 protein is CASSLAAALGNEQFF. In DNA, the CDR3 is TGTGCCAGCAGCTTAGCCGCTGCCCTCGGCAATGAGCAGTTCTTC.

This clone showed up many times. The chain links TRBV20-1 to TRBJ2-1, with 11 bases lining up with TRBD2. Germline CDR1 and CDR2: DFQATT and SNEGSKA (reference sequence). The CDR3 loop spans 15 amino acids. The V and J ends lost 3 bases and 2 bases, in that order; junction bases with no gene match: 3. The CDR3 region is CSARGLAETYNEQFF. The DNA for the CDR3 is TGCAGTGCTAGGGGACTAGCGGAAACCTACAATGAGCAGTTCTTC.

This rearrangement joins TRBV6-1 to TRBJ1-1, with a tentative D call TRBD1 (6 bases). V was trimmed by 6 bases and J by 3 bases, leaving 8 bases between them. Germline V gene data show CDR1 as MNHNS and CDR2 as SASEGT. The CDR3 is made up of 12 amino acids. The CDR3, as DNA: TGTGCCAGCAGCACAGGGTACACTGAAGCTTTCTTT. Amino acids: CASSTGYTEAFF.

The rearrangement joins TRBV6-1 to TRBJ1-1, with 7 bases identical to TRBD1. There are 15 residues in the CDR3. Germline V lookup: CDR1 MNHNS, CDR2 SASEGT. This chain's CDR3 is CGSSPGTDLFTEAFF. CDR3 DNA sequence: TGTGGGAGCAGTCCAGGGACAGATTTATTCACTGAAGCTTTCTTT.

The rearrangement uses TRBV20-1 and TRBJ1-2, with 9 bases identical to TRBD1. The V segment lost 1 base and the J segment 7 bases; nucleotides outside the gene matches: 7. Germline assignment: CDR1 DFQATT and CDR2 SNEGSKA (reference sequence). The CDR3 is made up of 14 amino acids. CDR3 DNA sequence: TGCAGTGCTAGAGCAATACAGGGGGCGGGTGGCTACACCTTC. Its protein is CSARAIQGAGGYTF.

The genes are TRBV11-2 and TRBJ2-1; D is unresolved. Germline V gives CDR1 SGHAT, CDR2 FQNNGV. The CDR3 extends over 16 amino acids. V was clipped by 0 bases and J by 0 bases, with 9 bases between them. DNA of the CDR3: TGTGCCAGCAGCTTAGAGTACACCCGCTCCTACAATGAGCAGTTCTTC. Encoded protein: CASSLEYTRSYNEQFF.

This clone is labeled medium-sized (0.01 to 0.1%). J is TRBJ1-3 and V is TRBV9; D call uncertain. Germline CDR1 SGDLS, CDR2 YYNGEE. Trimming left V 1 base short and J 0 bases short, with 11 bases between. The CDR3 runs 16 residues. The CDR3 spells CASSVLDGSSGNTIYF. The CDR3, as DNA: TGTGCCAGCAGCGTATTGGACGGGAGCTCTGGAAACACCATATATTTT.

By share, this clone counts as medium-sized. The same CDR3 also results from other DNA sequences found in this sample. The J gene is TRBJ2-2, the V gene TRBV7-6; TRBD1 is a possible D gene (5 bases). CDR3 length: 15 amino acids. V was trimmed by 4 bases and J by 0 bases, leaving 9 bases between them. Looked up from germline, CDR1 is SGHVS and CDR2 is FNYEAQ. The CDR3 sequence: CASSSMDTNTGELFF. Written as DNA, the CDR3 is TGTGCCAGCAGCTCCATGGACACGAACACCGGGGAGCTGTTTTTT. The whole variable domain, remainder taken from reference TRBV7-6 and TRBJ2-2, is GAGVSQSPRYKVTKRGQDVALRCDPISGHVSLYWYRQALGQGPEFLTYFNYEAQQDKSGLPNDRFSAERPEGSISTLTIQRTEQRDSAMYRCASSSMDTNTGELFFGEGSRLTVL.

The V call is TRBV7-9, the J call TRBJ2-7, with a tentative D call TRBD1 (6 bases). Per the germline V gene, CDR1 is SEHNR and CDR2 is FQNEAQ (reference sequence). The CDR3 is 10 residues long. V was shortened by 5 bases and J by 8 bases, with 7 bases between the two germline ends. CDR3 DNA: TGTGCCAGCAGCGGACAGCAGCAGTACTTC. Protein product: CASSGQQQYF.

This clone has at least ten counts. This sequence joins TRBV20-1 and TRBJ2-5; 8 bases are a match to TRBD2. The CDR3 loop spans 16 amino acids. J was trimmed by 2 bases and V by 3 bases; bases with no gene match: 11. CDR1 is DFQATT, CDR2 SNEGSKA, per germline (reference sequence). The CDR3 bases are TGCAGTGCTAGCCCGATAGCGGGGCCAACACAAGAGACCCAGTACTTC. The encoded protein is CSASPIAGPTQETQYF.

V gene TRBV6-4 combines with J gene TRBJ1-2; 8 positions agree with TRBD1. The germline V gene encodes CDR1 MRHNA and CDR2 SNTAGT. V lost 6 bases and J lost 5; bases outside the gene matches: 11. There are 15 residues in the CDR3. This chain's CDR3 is CASSLTGDAIYGYTF. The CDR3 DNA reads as TGTGCCAGCAGCTTGACAGGGGACGCGATTTATGGCTACACCTTC.

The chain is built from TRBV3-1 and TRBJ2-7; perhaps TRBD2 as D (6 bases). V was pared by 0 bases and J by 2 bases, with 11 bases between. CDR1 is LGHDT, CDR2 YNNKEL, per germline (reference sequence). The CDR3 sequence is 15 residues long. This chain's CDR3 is CASSQDRESTYEQYF. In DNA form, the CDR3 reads TGTGCCAGCAGCCAAGATCGGGAGTCCACCTACGAGCAGTACTTC.

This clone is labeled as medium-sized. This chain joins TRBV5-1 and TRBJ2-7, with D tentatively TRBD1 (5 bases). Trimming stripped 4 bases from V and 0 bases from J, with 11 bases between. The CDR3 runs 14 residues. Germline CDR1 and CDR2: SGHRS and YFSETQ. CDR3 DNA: TGCGCCAGCAGCGCTGACAGTGCCTCCTACGAGCAGTACTTC. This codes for CASSADSASYEQYF.

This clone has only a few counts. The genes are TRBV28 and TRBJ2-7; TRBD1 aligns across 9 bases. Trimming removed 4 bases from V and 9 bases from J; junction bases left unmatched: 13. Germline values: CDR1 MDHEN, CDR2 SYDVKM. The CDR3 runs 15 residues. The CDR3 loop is CASSSLGQGSSLQYF. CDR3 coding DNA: TGTGCCAGCAGTTCCCTGGGACAGGGTTCGTCCTTGCAGTACTTC. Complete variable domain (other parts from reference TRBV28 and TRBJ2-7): DVKVTQSSRYLVKRTGEKVFLECVQDMDHENMFWYRQDPGLGLRLIYFSYDVKMKEKGDIPEGYSVSREKKERFSLILESASTNQTSMYLCASSSLGQGSSLQYFGPGTRLTVT.

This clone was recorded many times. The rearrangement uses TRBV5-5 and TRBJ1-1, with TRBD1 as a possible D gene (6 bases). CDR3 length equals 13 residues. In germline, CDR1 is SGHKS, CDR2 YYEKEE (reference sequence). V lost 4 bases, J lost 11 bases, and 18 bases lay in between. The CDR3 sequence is CASSPYDRSTAFF. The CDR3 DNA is TGTGCCAGCAGCCCCTACGACAGGAGTACCGCTTTCTTT.

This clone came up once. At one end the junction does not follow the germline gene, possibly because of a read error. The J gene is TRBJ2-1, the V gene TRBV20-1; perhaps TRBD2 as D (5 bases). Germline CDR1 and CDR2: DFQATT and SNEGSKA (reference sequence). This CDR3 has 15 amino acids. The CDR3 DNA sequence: TGCAGTGCACCCCTGGCAGAGGGAGAATACAATGAGAAGTTCTTC. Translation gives CSAPLAEGEYNEKFF.

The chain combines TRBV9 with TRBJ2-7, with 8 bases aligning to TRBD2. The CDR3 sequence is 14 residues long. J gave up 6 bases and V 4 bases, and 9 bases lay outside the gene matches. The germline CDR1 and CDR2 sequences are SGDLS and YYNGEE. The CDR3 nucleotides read TGTGCCAGCAGCCCTGGGACTAGTTACTTCGAGCAGTACTTC. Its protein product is CASSPGTSYFEQYF.

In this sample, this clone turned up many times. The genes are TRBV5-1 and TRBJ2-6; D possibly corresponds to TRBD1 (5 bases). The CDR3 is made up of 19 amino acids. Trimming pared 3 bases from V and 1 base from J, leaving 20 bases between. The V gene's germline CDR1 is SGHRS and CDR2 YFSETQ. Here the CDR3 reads CASSYQLRTLNSGANVLTF. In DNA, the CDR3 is TGCGCCAGCAGCTACCAACTTCGGACACTGAATTCTGGGGCCAACGTCCTGACTTTC.

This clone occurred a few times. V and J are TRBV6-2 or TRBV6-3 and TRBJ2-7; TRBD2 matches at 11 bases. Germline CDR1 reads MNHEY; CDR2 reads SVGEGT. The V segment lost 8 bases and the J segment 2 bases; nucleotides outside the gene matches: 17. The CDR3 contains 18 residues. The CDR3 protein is CASSRKERGLAEAYEQYF. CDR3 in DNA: TGTGCCAGCTCCAGAAAGGAGAGGGGACTAGCGGAGGCCTACGAGCAGTACTTC.

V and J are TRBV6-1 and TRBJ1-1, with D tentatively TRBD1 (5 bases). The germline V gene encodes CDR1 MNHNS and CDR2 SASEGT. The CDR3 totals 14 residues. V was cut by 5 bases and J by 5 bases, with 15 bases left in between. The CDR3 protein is CASSPWAGRTEAFF. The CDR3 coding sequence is TGTGCCAGCAGTCCGTGGGCAGGGAGGACTGAAGCTTTCTTT.

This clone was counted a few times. This CDR3 is CASTQFKEQYF. The CDR3 DNA sequence: TGTGCCAGCACCCAGTTTAAGGAGCAGTACTTC. The chain uses TRBV6-2 or TRBV6-3 and TRBJ2-7; D not resolved. Looked up from germline, CDR1 is MNHEY and CDR2 is SVGEGT. Trimming stripped 7 bases from V and 7 bases from J, with 11 bases between. The CDR3 extends over 11 amino acids.

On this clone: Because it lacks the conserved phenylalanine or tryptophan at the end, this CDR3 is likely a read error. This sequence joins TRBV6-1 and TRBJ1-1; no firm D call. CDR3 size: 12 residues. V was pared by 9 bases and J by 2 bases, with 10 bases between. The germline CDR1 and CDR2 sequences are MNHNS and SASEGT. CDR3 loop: CARSTSNTEAFI. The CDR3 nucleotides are TGTGCCAGAAGCACCTCTAACACTGAAGCTTTCATT.

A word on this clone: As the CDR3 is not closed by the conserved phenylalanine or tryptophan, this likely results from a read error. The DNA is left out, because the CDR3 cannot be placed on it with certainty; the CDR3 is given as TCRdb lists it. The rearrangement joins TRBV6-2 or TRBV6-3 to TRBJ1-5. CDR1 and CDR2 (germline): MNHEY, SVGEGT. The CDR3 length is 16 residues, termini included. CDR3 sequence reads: CASRQTPTYSNQPQLV.

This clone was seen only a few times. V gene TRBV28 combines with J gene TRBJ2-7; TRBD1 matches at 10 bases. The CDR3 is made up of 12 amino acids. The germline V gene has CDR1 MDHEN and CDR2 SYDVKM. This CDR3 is CASTGGRHEQYF. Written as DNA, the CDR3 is TGTGCTTCGACAGGGGGCCGGCACGAGCAGTACTTC.

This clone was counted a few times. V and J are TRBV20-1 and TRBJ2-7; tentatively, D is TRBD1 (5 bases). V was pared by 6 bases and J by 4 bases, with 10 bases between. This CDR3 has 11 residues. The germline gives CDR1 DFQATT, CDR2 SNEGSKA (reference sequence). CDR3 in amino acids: CSASQGYEQYF. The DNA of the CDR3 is TGCAGTGCCAGCCAGGGTTACGAGCAGTACTTC.

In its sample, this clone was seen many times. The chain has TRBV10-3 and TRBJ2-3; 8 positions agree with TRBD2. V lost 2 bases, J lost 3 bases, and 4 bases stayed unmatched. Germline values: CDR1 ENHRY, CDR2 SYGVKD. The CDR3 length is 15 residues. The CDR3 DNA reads TGTGCCATCAGTGAGGATACTAGCGGTACAGATACGCAGTATTTT. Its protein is CAISEDTSGTDTQYF.